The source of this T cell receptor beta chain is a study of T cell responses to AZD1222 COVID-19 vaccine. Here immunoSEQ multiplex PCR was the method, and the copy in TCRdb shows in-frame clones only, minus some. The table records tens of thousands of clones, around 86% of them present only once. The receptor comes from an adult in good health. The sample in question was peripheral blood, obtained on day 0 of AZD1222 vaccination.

CDR3 region: CATSDPGDSRETQYF. The CDR3 DNA is TGTGCCACCAGTGACCCCGGGGACTCGCGAGAGACCCAGTACTTC. The genes are TRBV24-1 and TRBJ2-5; D perhaps matches TRBD2 (6 bases). V lost 4 bases to trimming and J lost 4 bases, with 15 bases between them. The CDR3 loop spans 15 amino acids. Germline V gives CDR1 KGHDR, CDR2 SFDVKD.